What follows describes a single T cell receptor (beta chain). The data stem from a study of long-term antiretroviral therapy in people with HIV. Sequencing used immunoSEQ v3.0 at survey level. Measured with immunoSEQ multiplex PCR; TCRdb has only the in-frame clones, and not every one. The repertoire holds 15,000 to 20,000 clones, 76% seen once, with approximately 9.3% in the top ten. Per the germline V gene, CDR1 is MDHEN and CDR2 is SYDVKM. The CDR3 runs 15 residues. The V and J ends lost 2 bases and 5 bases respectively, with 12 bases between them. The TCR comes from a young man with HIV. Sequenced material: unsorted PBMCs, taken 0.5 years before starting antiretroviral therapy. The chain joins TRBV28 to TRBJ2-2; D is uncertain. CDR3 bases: TGTGCCAGCAGTTTACAGGCGCTCCAAACCGGGGAGCTGTTTTTT. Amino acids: CASSLQALQTGELFF.